The clone carrying this T cell receptor (beta chain) was detected only a few times. Its matching antigen is unknown. The CDR3 runs 15 residues. V lost 5 bases and J lost 2; bases outside the gene matches: 6. Germline V gene lookup returns CDR1 SEHNR and CDR2 FQNEAQ (reference sequence). This record comes from a study of T-cell memory formation after mild COVID-19. General study findings and limits: Pre-infection memory showed some responding clones, and this suggested that cross-reactive memory joined. Second-wave clones that peaked on day 37 lacked confirmed SARS-CoV-2 specificity.

TCRdb reanalysed the 5' RACE reads using MiXCR and keeps one entry per CDR3 protein. The sample contains around 300,000 distinct CDR3 sequences, under 20% of which appear only once. This sequence joins TRBV7-9 and TRBJ2-3; 8 positions match TRBD1. Sequenced sample: PBMCs or a T cell subset sorted from them (not recorded which). This TCR was recovered from a man between 18 and 29 years old who had mild COVID-19 (a few samples of this study predate the infection). Cell type and time point are not known. CDR3 nucleotide sequence: TGTGCCAGCAGCCGAGACAGGGGTAACACAGATACGCAGTATTTT. Translating it yields CASSRDRGNTDTQYF.